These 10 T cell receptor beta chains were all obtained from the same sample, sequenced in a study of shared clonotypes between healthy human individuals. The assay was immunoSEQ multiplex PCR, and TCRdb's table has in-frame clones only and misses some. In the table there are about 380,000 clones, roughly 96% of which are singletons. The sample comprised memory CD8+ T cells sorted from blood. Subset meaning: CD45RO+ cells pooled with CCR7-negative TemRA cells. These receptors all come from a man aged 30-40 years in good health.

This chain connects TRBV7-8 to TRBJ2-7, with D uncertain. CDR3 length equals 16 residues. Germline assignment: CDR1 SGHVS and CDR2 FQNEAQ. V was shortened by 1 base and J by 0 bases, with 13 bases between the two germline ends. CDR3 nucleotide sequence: TGTGCCAGCAGCTTAGAGTCCCTTAGGGACTCCTACGAGCAGTACTTC. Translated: CASSLESLRDSYEQYF.

Here the CDR3 reads CASKPPLTGGNGYTF. CDR3 nucleotide sequence: TGTGCCAGCAAACCCCCTTTAACAGGGGGGAATGGCTACACCTTC. This sequence joins TRBV2 and TRBJ1-2; TRBD1 aligns across 8 bases. J was trimmed by 6 bases and V by 7 bases; bases with no gene match: 13. The length of the CDR3 is 15 residues. Germline-derived CDR1 and CDR2 are SNHLY and FYNNEI.

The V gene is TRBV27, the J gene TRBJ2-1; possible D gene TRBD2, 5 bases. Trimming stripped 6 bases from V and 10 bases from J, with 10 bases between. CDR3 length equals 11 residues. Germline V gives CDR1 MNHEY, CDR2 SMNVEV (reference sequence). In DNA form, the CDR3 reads TGTGCCAGCAGCCCGGGGTGGGAGCAGTTCTTC. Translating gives CASSPGWEQFF.

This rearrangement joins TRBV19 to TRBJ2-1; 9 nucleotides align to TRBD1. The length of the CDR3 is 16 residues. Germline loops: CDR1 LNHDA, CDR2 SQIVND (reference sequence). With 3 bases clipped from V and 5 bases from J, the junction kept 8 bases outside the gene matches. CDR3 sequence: CASSIPGTGRHNEQFF. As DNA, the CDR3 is TGTGCCAGTAGTATTCCGGGGACAGGGAGACACAATGAGCAGTTCTTC.

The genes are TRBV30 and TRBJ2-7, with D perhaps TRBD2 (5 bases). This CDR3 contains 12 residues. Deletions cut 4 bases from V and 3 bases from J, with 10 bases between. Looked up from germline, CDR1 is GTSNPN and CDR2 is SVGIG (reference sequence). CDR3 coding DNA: TGTGCCTGGAATCCGGGGAACTACGAGCAGTACTTC. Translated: CAWNPGNYEQYF.

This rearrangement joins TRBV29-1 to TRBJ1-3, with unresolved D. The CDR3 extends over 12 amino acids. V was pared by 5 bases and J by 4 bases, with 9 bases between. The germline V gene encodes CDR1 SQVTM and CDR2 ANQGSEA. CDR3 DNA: TGCAGCGTTCGGGGAGCCGGAAACACCATATATTTT. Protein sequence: CSVRGAGNTIYF. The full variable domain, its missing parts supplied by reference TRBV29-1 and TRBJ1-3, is SAVISQKPSRDICQRGTSLTIQCQVDSQVTMMFWYRQQPGQSLTLIATANQGSEATYESGFVIDKFPISRPNLTFSTLTVSNMSPEDSSIYLCSVRGAGNTIYFGEGSWLTVV.

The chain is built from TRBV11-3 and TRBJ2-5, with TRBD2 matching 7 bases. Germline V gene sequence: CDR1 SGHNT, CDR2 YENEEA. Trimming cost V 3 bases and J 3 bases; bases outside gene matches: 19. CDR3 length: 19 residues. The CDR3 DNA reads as TGTGCCAGCAGCTTTGGAATGGGGGAGGGCCGGTGGAGGGAAGAGACCCAGTACTTC. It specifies CASSFGMGEGRWREETQYF.

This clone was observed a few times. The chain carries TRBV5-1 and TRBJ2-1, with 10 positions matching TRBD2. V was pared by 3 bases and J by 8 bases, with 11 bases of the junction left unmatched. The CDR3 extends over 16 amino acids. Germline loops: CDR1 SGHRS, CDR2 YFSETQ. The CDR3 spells CASSSGYGLAVDEQFF. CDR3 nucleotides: TGCGCCAGCAGCTCTGGTTACGGACTAGCGGTAGATGAGCAGTTCTTC.

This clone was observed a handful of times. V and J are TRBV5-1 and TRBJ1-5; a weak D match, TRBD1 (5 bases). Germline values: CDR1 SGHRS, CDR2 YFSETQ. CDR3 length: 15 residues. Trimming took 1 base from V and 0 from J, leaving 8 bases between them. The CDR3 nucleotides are TGCGCCAGCAGCTTGTGGGGGGATAGCAATCAGCCCCAGCATTTT. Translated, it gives CASSLWGDSNQPQHF.

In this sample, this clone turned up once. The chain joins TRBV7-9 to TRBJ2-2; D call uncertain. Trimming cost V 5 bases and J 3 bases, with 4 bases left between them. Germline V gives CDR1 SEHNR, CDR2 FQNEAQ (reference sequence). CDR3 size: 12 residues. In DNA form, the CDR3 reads TGTGCCAGCAGCATGTACACCGGGGAGCTGTTTTTT. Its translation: CASSMYTGELFF.